Listed below are T cell receptor beta chains from one sample, sequenced in a study of cytomegalovirus exposure and HLA in healthy donors. Clones were read by immunoSEQ multiplex PCR, and TCRdb kept only the in-frame ones, dropping some. The table includes about 160,000 clones, about 81% detected once. Sequencing was performed on PBMCs. Receptors were obtained from a girl aged 2 to 10 in good health and CMV-seropositive. Both conserved end residues are part of each CDR3. D genes are given only for firm matches. Some rows mark clone size as missing; the rest say once, few, many or name a class of expanded clone.

v_gene: TRBV4-1; d_gene: -; abundance: -; len: 14; j_gene: TRBJ2-7; CDR3nt: TGCGCCAGCAGCCAAGCTAACGGGGGCTACGAGCAGTACTTC; CDR3aa: CASSQANGGYEQYF
v_gene: TRBV7-3; d_gene: -; abundance: few; len: 13; j_gene: TRBJ2-3; CDR3nt: TGTGCCAGCAGCTTAACGTATGCGGATACGCAGTATTTT; CDR3aa: CASSLTYADTQYF
v_gene: TRBV25-1; d_gene: TRBD2; abundance: -; len: 15; j_gene: TRBJ2-5; CDR3nt: TGTGCCAGCAGTGATTCAGCGGGGGTCCAAGAGACCCAGTACTTC; CDR3aa: CASSDSAGVQETQYF
v_gene: TRBV11-2; d_gene: -; abundance: -; len: 14; j_gene: TRBJ2-3; CDR3nt: TGTGCCAGCAGCCTCCTCTTAAGCACAGATACGCAGTATTTT; CDR3aa: CASSLLLSTDTQYF
v_gene: TRBV10-3; d_gene: -; abundance: -; len: 13; j_gene: TRBJ2-1; CDR3nt: TGTGCCATCAGTGAGCGGTCTTACAATGAGCAGTTCTTC; CDR3aa: CAISERSYNEQFF
v_gene: TRBV10-1; d_gene: TRBD1; abundance: -; len: 15; j_gene: TRBJ2-3; CDR3nt: TGCGCCAGCGGGAGAGGACAGGTTAACACAGATACGCAGTATTTT; CDR3aa: CASGRGQVNTDTQYF
v_gene: TRBV25-1; d_gene: TRBD1; abundance: -; len: 16; j_gene: TRBJ2-1; CDR3nt: TGTGCCAGCAGTGAATTAGTGGACAGGGTTGACAATGAGCAGTTCTTC; CDR3aa: CASSELVDRVDNEQFF
v_gene: TRBV7-8; d_gene: TRBD2; abundance: once; len: 16; j_gene: TRBJ2-1; CDR3nt: TGTGCCAGCAGCTTAGGGGGGACTACCTATGGGAATGAGCAGTTCTTC; CDR3aa: CASSLGGTTYGNEQFF
v_gene: TRBV2; d_gene: TRBD2; abundance: -; len: 15; j_gene: TRBJ2-3; CDR3nt: TGTGCCAGCAGCGGTAGCGGGAGAGACGAGGATACGCAGTATTTT; CDR3aa: CASSGSGRDEDTQYF
v_gene: TRBV5-4; d_gene: -; abundance: -; len: 14; j_gene: TRBJ2-1; CDR3nt: TGTGCCAGCGGCTCGTGGGGGGAGGCTGGGGAGCAGTTCTTC; CDR3aa: CASGSWGEAGEQFF
v_gene: TRBV5-1; d_gene: TRBD1; abundance: -; len: 14; j_gene: TRBJ2-7; CDR3nt: TGCGCCAGCAGCTTGCGGACAGGCTCCTACGAGCAGTACTTC; CDR3aa: CASSLRTGSYEQYF
v_gene: TRBV27; d_gene: -; abundance: -; len: 11; j_gene: TRBJ2-7; CDR3nt: TGTGCCACCCAAGGGGGATCCGAGCAGTACTTC; CDR3aa: CATQGGSEQYF
v_gene: TRBV5-1; d_gene: TRBD2; abundance: once; len: 11; j_gene: TRBJ2-1; CDR3nt: TGCGCCAGCAGCTGGGGACTAGGCGAGTTCTTC; CDR3aa: CASSWGLGEFF